The 27 T cell receptor beta chains listed next were all sequenced from one sample in a study of shared clonotypes between healthy human individuals. The data were produced by immunoSEQ multiplex PCR, yet TCRdb's version contains in-frame clones alone and is incomplete. The data contain about 380,000 clones, just over 95% of them singletons. The sequencing input was memory CD8+ T cells sorted from blood. The subset: CD45RO+ cells pooled with CCR7-negative TemRA cells. The origin of the receptors is a man under 40 in good health.

The count of this clone is one. The chain is built from TRBV14 and TRBJ2-3, with D perhaps given as TRBD1 or TRBD2 (5 bases each). V lost 4 bases and J 5 bases, leaving 10 bases between the germline ends. This CDR3 has 13 residues. CDR1 SGHDN and CDR2 FVKESK come from the germline V gene. CDR3 region: CASSPGPIDTQYF. The DNA of the CDR3 is TGTGCCAGCAGCCCGGGACCCATAGATACGCAGTATTTT.

In DNA, the CDR3 is TGTGCCACCAGCCCCTCTGGGGCGGTCCTAGCCAAAAACATTCAGTACTTC. Protein product: CATSPSGAVLAKNIQYF. V gene TRBV15 combines with J gene TRBJ2-4; perhaps TRBD1 as D (5 bases). Germline CDR1 reads LNHNV; CDR2 reads YYDKDF (reference sequence). The CDR3 runs to 17 residues. V gave up 5 bases and J gave up 0 bases, with 17 bases separating them.

This chain joins TRBV11-2 and TRBJ2-2; 7 bases are a match to TRBD2. Germline V CDR1 and CDR2: SGHAT, FQNNGV. V was clipped by 4 bases and J by 6 bases; unmatched bases: 5. The CDR3 length is 14 residues. The CDR3 DNA reads TGTGCCAGCAGCTGGGGGAGGGAGTCCGGGGAGCTGTTTTTT. This translates into CASSWGRESGELFF.

The V gene is TRBV2, the J gene TRBJ1-2; D not resolved. Per the germline V gene, CDR1 is SNHLY and CDR2 is FYNNEI. The length of the CDR3 is 14 residues. Trimming took off 3 bases at V and 8 bases at J, with 16 bases between the two ends. The CDR3 region is CASSDRWRHEGYTF. Written as DNA, the CDR3 is TGTGCCAGCAGTGACAGATGGCGCCATGAGGGCTACACCTTC.

V gene TRBV9 combines with J gene TRBJ1-2; D not resolved. CDR3 length equals 15 residues. Germline V gives CDR1 SGDLS, CDR2 YYNGEE. Trimming took 4 bases from V and 8 from J, leaving 21 bases between them. The CDR3 sequence: CASSQAGRAPEGYTF. CDR3 bases: TGTGCCAGCAGCCAGGCGGGGAGGGCCCCGGAGGGCTACACCTTC.

This clone was seen just once. This chain links TRBV9 with TRBJ1-5; a possible D gene is TRBD1 (6 bases). Germline V CDR1 and CDR2: SGDLS, YYNGEE. V lost 3 bases, J lost 3 bases, and 7 bases lay in between. This CDR3 region has 13 residues. The CDR3 DNA reads TGTGCCAGCAGCGCAGGGGCCAATCAGCCCCAGCATTTT. Translating it yields CASSAGANQPQHF. Full variable domain (rest looked up from reference TRBV9 and TRBJ1-5): DSGVTQTPKHLITATGQRVTLRCSPRSGDLSVYWYQQSLDQGLQFLIQYYNGEERAKGNILERFSAQQFPDLHSELNLSSLELGDSALYFCASSAGANQPQHFGDGTRLSIL.

A note on this clone: The junction and the germline gene differ at one end; a read error may be behind it. The V call is TRBV28, the J call TRBJ2-7, with 10 nucleotides matching TRBD2. Looked up from germline, CDR1 is MDHEN and CDR2 is SYDVKM. This CDR3 comprises 15 residues. The CDR3: CASSRFPGLAKYLNF. In nucleotides, the CDR3 is TGTGCCAGCAGTCGATTCCCGGGACTAGCGAAATATCTGAACTTC.

This clone has only one observation. The chain recombines TRBV7-2 with TRBJ2-1; TRBD2 aligns across 7 bases. V shed 3 bases and J 7 bases; nucleotides not matched to a gene: 9. Germline V gives CDR1 SGHTA, CDR2 FQGNSA. The CDR3 totals 15 residues. This CDR3 reads CASSFGAAGLNEQFF. DNA for the CDR3: TGTGCCAGCAGCTTTGGGGCAGCGGGGCTTAATGAGCAGTTCTTC.

This chain links TRBV21-1 with TRBJ1-5. TRBV21-1 is an annotated pseudogene. There are 14 residues in the CDR3. CDR3 loop: CASSKGEANQPQHF. In nucleotides, the CDR3 is TGTGCCAGCAGCAAAGGGGAAGCCAATCAGCCCCAGCATTTT.

This clone was seen only once. This sequence joins TRBV4-1 and TRBJ2-7; 8 bases line up with TRBD2. The CDR3 runs to 14 residues. Germline values: CDR1 MGHRA, CDR2 YSYEKL. J gave up 3 bases and V 4 bases, and 5 bases lay outside the gene matches. CDR3 nucleotide sequence: TGCGCCAGCAGCCTGGGACTAGATCTCTACGAGCAGTACTTC. Amino acid sequence: CASSLGLDLYEQYF.

The chain recombines TRBV19 with TRBJ2-2; 9 nucleotides match TRBD2. The CDR3 runs to 14 residues. Germline V CDR1 and CDR2: LNHDA, SQIVND (reference sequence). V lost 2 bases, J lost 8 bases, and 3 bases stayed unmatched. The CDR3 DNA is TGTGCCAGTAGTATAAGGCTAGCGGGAGGGGAGCTGTTTTTT. Residues: CASSIRLAGGELFF.

The chain links TRBV5-1 to TRBJ2-1; D ambiguous. CDR1 SGHRS and CDR2 YFSETQ come from the germline V gene. Between the trimmed V and J ends, which lost 4 bases and 11 bases, there was a span of 16 bases. The CDR3 consists of 13 residues. Here the CDR3 DNA reads TGCGCCAGCAGCCTTGCCTCGGACCATCAGCAGTTCTTC. This gives the protein CASSLASDHQQFF.

The V gene is TRBV5-5, the J gene TRBJ1-1; no clear D gene. Germline lookup yields CDR1 SGHKS and CDR2 YYEKEE (reference sequence). V gave up 4 bases and J gave up 10 bases, with 20 bases separating them. The CDR3 extends over 14 amino acids. This CDR3 is CASSRRTDGAVAFF. As DNA, the CDR3 is TGTGCCAGCAGCCGTCGTACGGACGGAGCGGTAGCTTTCTTT.

This chain connects TRBV4-1 to TRBJ1-2, with D perhaps matching TRBD1 (5 bases). This CDR3 is built from 14 residues. Trimming took 2 bases from V and 4 from J, leaving 11 bases between them. Germline loops: CDR1 MGHRA, CDR2 YSYEKL. CDR3 protein: CASSQTGLSYGYTF. CDR3 coding DNA: TGCGCCAGCAGCCAAACGGGACTCTCCTATGGCTACACCTTC.

V is TRBV10-2 and J is TRBJ2-7; TRBD2 aligns across 12 bases. CDR3 length: 16 amino acids. The V gene end was trimmed by 7 bases and the J gene end by 2 bases; junction bases not matched to a gene: 9. CDR1 is WSHSY, CDR2 SAAADI, per germline. The CDR3 loop is CASNRLAGGLAYEQYF. The DNA of the CDR3 is TGCGCCAGCAATAGGCTAGCGGGAGGGCTTGCCTACGAGCAGTACTTC.

This rearrangement joins TRBV18 to TRBJ2-3; D might be TRBD1 (6 bases). Germline loops: CDR1 KGHSH, CDR2 LQKENI. V lost 6 bases and J 9 bases, leaving 10 bases between the germline ends. The CDR3 is made up of 11 amino acids. In DNA, the CDR3 is TGTGCCAGCTCTACAGGGTGGACGCAGTATTTT. Encoded protein: CASSTGWTQYF.

The CDR3 nucleotides are TGTGCCAGCACCAGGGACAGGGGCCACAATGAGCAGTTCTTC. It codes for CASTRDRGHNEQFF. The rearrangement joins TRBV6-5 to TRBJ2-1; 10 nucleotides match TRBD1. The trim removed 7 bases at V and 5 bases at J, leaving 5 bases unmatched. Germline loops: CDR1 MNHEY, CDR2 SVGAGI. The CDR3 runs 14 residues.

The chain links TRBV7-9 to TRBJ2-7; no clear D. The CDR3 covers 14 residues. CDR1 and CDR2 (germline): SEHNR, FQNEAQ (reference sequence). The ends were cut back, 1 base at V and 4 bases at J, with 11 bases in the middle. CDR3 region: CASSLVAERYEQYF. CDR3 DNA sequence: TGTGCCAGCAGCTTAGTAGCAGAGAGATACGAGCAGTACTTC.

The CDR3 DNA follows: TGTGCCAGCAGCTCATTAGTGGCCGGGGAGCTGTTTTTT. It encodes CASSSLVAGELFF. This chain joins TRBV9 and TRBJ2-2; no firm D call. Germline V gene data show CDR1 as SGDLS and CDR2 as YYNGEE. The ends were cut back, 4 bases at V and 6 bases at J, with 10 bases in the middle. This CDR3 spans 13 amino acids.

The J gene is TRBJ2-7, the V gene TRBV6-8, with 9 positions matching TRBD2. Germline values: CDR1 MNHGY, CDR2 SAAAGT. The junction had 10 bases not matched to a gene; V was cut back by 0 bases and J by 4 bases. This CDR3 is 17 amino acids long. The CDR3 loop is CASSYSNPAGGPYEQYF. As DNA, the CDR3 is TGTGCCAGCAGTTACTCGAATCCGGCGGGAGGGCCATACGAGCAGTACTTC.

The gene calls are TRBV19 and TRBJ1-1; a possible D gene is TRBD1 (5 bases). Germline V gene data show CDR1 as LNHDA and CDR2 as SQIVND (reference sequence). Trimming took off 6 bases at V and 0 bases at J, with 8 bases between the two ends. This CDR3 comprises 13 residues. The CDR3 DNA follows: TGTGCCAGTAGGGGGGTGATGAACACTGAAGCTTTCTTT. It translates to CASRGVMNTEAFF.

This sequence joins TRBV6-1 and TRBJ2-3, with D perhaps TRBD2 (5 bases). The CDR3 is made up of 15 amino acids. The germline CDR1 and CDR2 sequences are MNHNS and SASEGT. V lost 7 bases, J lost 4 bases, and 18 bases lay in between. CDR3 residues: CASKTVLGRADTQYF. As DNA, the CDR3 is TGTGCCAGCAAAACTGTTCTGGGGAGAGCAGATACGCAGTATTTT.

V and J are TRBV5-1 and TRBJ2-3; no reliable D call. V shed 0 bases and J shed 3 bases, with 8 bases lying between them. The CDR3 is made up of 14 amino acids. Germline-derived CDR1 and CDR2 are SGHRS and YFSETQ. The CDR3 nucleotides are TGCGCCAGCAGCTTGGAGGTCCTTACAGATACGCAGTATTTT. The encoded protein is CASSLEVLTDTQYF. The full variable domain, rest sourced from reference TRBV5-1 and TRBJ2-3, is KAGVTQTPRYLIKTRGQQVTLSCSPISGHRSVSWYQQTPGQGLQFLFEYFSETQRNKGNFPGRFSGRQFSNSRSEMNVSTLELGDSALYLCASSLEVLTDTQYFGPGTRLTVL.

The J gene is TRBJ1-5, the V gene TRBV28; D is unclear. The germline V gene encodes CDR1 MDHEN and CDR2 SYDVKM. The CDR3 runs 14 residues. V lost 3 bases to trimming and J lost 2 bases, with 8 bases between them. Here the CDR3 reads CASSFFSGNQPQHF. The CDR3 nucleotides read TGTGCCAGCAGTTTTTTTTCTGGCAATCAGCCCCAGCATTTT. Full variable domain (outside the CDR3, taken from reference TRBV28 and TRBJ1-5): DVKVTQSSRYLVKRTGEKVFLECVQDMDHENMFWYRQDPGLGLRLIYFSYDVKMKEKGDIPEGYSVSREKKERFSLILESASTNQTSMYLCASSFFSGNQPQHFGDGTRLSIL.

V gene TRBV5-6 combines with J gene TRBJ2-6; unclear D gene. The V gene lost 0 bases and the J gene lost 1 base, with 5 bases spanning the gap. CDR1 is SGHDT, CDR2 YYEEEE, per germline. The CDR3 is 15 amino acids. The chain's CDR3 is CASSLELSGANVLTF. The CDR3 DNA sequence: TGTGCCAGCAGCTTGGAGCTTTCTGGGGCCAACGTCCTGACTTTC.

This rearrangement joins TRBV6-6 to TRBJ2-5; weak D call: TRBD1 (6 bases). The CDR3 consists of 15 residues. CDR1 is MNHNY and CDR2 is SVGAGI in the germline V gene (reference sequence). V lost 0 bases and J lost 5, with 13 bases in between. CDR3 in amino acids: CASSYSLDRIETQYF. Here the CDR3 DNA reads TGTGCCAGCAGTTACTCGTTAGACAGGATTGAGACCCAGTACTTC.

The chain has TRBV7-9 and TRBJ1-2; 8 bases line up with TRBD1. J gave up 4 bases and V 10 bases, and 2 bases lay outside the gene matches. The CDR3 runs to 11 residues. CDR1 is SEHNR and CDR2 is FQNEAQ in the germline V gene (reference sequence). CDR3: CATTGGYGYTF. The DNA for the CDR3 is TGTGCCACCACAGGGGGCTATGGCTACACCTTC. The whole variable domain, remainder taken from reference TRBV7-9 and TRBJ1-2, is DTGVSQNPRHKITKRGQNVTFRCDPISEHNRLYWYRQTLGQGPEFLTYFQNEAQLEKSRLLSDRFSAERPKGSFSTLEIQRTEQGDSAMYLCATTGGYGYTFGSGTRLTVV.